This T cell receptor (beta chain) was documented in a study of beta chain features in type 1 diabetes. Study results and limitations: Cells that show high TCR expression could be over-represented by cDNA sequencing. At VDJ recombination sites, type 1 diabetes patients had fewer insertions and more deleted nucleotides.

Comment on this clone: What it binds is not known.

The isolated RNA, all of it, was reverse transcribed, so expressed TCRB transcripts were what got sequenced. Profiling relied on immunoSEQ multiplex PCR, and the TCRdb table lists in-frame clones only, not all of them. The table records a few hundred thousand clones, about a tenth of them present only once. Germline CDR1 is SGHNT and CDR2 is YYREEE (reference sequence). Trimming removed 0 bases from V and 7 bases from J; junction bases left unmatched: 6. The CDR3 extends over 14 amino acids. This chain links TRBV5-4 with TRBJ2-7, with 8 bases aligning to TRBD2. The TCR comes from a man younger than 35 in good health. Specimen: central memory CD4+ T cells from blood. This CDR3 is CASSLELAALEQYF. CDR3 in DNA: TGTGCCAGCAGCTTGGAACTAGCGGCGCTAGAGCAGTACTTC.